The text below deals with one TCR beta chain. Its antigen is not known. The sample comes from a study of post-analysis software for immune sequencing data. Study outcomes and limitations: About 5 TRBV segments were more frequent in patients than controls; TRBV5-6, TRBV5-1 and TRBV20-1 belonged to this group.

Trimming removed 6 bases at V and 1 base at J, with 13 bases between. From germline, CDR1 is SGHDT and CDR2 YYEEEE. This CDR3 has 14 amino acids. TCR beta cDNA libraries included unique molecular identifiers. One entry per CDR3 protein, called by TCRdb with MiXCR from the PCR reads. Here the sample spans about 770,000 distinct CDR3 sequences, more than 45% being singletons. The sequenced sample consisted of blood. The receptor comes from a girl under 18 with multiple sclerosis. The rearrangement links TRBV5-6 to TRBJ2-5; D possibly corresponds to TRBD1 (6 bases). CDR3 nucleotides: TGTGCCAGCACCACAGACAGGCGCCAAGAGACCCAGTACTTC. It codes for CASTTDRRQETQYF. Full variable domain (rest looked up from reference TRBV5-6 and TRBJ2-5): DAGVTQSPTHLIKTRGQQVTLRCSPKSGHDTVSWYQQALGQGPQFIFQYYEEEERQRGNFPDRFSGHQFPNYSSELNVNALLLGDSALYLCASTTDRRQETQYFGPGTRLLVL.